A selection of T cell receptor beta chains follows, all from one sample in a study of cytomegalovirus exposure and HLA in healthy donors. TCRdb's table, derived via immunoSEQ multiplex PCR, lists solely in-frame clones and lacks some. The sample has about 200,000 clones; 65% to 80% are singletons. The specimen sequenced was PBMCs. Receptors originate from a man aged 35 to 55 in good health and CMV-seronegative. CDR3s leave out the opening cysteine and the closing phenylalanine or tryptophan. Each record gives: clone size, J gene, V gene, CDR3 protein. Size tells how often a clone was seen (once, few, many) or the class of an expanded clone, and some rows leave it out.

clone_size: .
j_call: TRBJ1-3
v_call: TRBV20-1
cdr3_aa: SATRQGTIY

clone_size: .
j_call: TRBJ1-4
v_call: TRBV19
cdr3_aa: ASRRDNNEKLF

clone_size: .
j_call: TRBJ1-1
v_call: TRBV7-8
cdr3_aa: ASSLSPAVLNTEAF

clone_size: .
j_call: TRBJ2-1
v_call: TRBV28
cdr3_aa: ASSLLAGSYNEQF

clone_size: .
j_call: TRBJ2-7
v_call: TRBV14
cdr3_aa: ASSQAFEQY

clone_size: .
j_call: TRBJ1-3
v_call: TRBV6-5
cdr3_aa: ASSYQGDGRGNTIY

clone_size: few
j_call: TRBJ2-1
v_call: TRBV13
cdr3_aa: ASSAPAGLDVEQF

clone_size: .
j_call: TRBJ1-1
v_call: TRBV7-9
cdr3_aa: ASSSDSGVGGAF

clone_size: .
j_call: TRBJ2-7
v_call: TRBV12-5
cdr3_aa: ASGLGQGWYEQY

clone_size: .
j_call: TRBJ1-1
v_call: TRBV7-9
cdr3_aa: ASSFPPAGGNTEAF

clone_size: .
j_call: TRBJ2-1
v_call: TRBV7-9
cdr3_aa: ASSSLSGSRYEQF

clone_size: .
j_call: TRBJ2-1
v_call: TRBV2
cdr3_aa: AILAGAEQF

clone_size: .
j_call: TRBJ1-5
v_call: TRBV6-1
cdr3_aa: ASSEGAGNQPQH

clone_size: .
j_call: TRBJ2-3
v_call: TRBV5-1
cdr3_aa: ASGPRELTDTQY

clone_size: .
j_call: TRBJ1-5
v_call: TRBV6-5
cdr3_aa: ASSDRVDQPQH

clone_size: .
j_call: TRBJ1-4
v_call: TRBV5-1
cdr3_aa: ASSLPLQGATNEKLF

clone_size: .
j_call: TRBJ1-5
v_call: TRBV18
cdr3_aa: ASSPAGGDQPQH

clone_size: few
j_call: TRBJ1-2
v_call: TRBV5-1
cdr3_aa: ASSLGPGYTNYGYT

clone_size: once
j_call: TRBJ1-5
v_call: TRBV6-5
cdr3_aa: ASSYKEGNQPQH

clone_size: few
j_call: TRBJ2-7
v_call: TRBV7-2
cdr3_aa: ASTFSGLNEQY

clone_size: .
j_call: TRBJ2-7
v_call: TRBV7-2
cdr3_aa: ASSLELRDTSYEQY

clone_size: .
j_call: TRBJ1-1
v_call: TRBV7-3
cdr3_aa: ASSLGGTGTEAF

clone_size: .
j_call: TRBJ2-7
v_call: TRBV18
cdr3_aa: ASSPSTGGYEQY

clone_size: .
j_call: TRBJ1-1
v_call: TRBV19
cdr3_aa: ATAQDPNTEAF

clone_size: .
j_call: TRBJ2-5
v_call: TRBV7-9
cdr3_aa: SSSLVGLETQY

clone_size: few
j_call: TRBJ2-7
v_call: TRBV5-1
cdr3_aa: ASSSWTGSYEQY

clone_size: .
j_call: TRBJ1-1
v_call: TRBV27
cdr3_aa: ASSAGVNTEAF

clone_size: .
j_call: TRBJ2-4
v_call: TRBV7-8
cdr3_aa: ASSPSRRENIQY

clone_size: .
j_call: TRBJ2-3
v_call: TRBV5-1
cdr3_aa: ASSLGPRGPQDTQY

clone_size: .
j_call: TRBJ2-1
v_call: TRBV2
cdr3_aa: ASSVGGSESYNEQF